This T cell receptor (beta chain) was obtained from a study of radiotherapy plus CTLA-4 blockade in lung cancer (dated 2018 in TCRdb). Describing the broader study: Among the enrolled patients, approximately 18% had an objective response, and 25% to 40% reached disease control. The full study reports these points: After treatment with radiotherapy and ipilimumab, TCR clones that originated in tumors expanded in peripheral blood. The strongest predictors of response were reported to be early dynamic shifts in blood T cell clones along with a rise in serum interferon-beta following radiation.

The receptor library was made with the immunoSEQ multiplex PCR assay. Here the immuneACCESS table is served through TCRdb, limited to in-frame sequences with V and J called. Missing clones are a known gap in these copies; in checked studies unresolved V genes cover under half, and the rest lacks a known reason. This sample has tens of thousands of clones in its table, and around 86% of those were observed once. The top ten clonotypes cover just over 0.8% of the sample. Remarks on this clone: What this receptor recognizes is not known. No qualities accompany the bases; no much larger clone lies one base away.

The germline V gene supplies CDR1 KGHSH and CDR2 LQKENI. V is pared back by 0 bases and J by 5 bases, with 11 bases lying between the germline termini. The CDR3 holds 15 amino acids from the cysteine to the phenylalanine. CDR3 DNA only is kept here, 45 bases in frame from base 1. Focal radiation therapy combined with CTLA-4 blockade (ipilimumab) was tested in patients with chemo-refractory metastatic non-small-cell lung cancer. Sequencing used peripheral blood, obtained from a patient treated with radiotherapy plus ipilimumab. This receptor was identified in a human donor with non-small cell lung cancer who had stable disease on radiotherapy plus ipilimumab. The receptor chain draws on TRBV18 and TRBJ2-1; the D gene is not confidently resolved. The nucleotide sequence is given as TGTGCCAGCTCACCACCGACGGCAGCCGACAATGAGCAGTTCTTC. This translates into CASSPPTAADNEQFF.